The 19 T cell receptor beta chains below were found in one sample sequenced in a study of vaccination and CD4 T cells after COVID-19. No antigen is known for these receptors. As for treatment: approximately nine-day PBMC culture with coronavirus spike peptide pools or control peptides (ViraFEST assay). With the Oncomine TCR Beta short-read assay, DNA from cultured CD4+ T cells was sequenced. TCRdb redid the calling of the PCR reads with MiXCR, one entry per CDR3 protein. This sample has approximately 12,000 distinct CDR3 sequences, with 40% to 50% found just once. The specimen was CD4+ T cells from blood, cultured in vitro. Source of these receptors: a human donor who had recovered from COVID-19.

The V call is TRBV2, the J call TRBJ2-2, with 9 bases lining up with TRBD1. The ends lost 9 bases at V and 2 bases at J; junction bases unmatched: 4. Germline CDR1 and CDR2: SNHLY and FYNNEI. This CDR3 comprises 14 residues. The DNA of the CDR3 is TGTGCCAGACAGGGGGCCGCTAACACCGGGGAGCTGTTTTTT. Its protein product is CARQGAANTGELFF.

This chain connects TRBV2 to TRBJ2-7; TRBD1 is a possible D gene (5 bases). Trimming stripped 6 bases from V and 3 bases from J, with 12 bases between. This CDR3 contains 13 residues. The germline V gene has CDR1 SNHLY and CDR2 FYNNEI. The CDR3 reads CASRSLGRYEQYF. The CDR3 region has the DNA TGTGCCAGCAGGTCATTGGGGCGCTACGAGCAGTACTTC.

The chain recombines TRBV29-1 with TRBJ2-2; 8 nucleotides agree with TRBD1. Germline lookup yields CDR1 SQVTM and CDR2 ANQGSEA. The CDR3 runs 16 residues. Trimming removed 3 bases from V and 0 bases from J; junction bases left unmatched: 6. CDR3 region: CSVDPGTGTNTGELFF. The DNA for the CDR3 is TGCAGCGTTGACCCCGGGACAGGCACGAACACCGGGGAGCTGTTTTTT.

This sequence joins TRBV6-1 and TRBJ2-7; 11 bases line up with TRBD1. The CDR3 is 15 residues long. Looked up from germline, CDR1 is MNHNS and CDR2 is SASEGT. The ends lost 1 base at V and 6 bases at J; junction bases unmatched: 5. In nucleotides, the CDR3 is TGTGCCAGCAGTGAAGTGGACAGGGGGCGCCCCGAGCAGTACTTC. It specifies CASSEVDRGRPEQYF.

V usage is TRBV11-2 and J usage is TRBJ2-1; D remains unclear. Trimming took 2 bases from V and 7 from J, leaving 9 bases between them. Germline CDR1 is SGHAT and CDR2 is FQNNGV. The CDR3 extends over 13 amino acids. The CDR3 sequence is CASSLRAFNEQFF. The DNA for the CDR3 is TGTGCCAGCAGCTTAAGGGCCTTTAATGAGCAGTTCTTC.

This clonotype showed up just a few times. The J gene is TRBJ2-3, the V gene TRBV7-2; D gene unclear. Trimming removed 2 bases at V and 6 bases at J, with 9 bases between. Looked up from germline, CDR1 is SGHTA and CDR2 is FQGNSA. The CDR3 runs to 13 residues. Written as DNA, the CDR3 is TGTGCCAGCAGCTTATGGGTTTGGGATACGCAGTATTTT. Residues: CASSLWVWDTQYF.

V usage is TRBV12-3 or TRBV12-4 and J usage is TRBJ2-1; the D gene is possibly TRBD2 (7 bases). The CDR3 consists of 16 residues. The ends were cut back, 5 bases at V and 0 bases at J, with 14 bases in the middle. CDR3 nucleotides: TGTGCCAGCAGTCTCGGGGGGCTCCCCTCCTACAATGAGCAGTTCTTC. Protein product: CASSLGGLPSYNEQFF.

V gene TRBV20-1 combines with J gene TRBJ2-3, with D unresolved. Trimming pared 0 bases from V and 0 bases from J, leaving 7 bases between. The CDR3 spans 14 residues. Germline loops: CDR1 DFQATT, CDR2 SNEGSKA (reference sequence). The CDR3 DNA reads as TGCAGTGCTAGAGAGGCTCCCAGCACAGATACGCAGTATTTT. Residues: CSAREAPSTDTQYF.

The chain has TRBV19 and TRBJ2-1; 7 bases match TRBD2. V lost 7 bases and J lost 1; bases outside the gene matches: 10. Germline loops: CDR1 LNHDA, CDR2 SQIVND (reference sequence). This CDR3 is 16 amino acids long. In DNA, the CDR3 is TGTGCCAGTACCCCTGGGGAGGGCCGGTCCTACAATGAGCAGTTCTTC. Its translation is CASTPGEGRSYNEQFF.

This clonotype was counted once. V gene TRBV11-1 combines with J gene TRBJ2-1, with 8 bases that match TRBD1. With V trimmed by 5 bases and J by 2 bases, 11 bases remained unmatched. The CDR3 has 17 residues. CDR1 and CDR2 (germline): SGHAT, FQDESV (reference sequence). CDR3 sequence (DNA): TGTGCCAGCAGCCGGAGACAGGGGATTGGTACCTACAATGAGCAGTTCTTC. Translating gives CASSRRQGIGTYNEQFF.

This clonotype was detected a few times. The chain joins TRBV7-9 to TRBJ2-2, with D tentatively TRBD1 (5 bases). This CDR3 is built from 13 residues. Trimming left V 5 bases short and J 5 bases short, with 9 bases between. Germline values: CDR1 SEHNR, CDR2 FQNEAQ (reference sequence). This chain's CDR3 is CASSGPGTGELFF. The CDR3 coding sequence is TGTGCCAGCAGCGGCCCAGGGACCGGGGAGCTGTTTTTT.

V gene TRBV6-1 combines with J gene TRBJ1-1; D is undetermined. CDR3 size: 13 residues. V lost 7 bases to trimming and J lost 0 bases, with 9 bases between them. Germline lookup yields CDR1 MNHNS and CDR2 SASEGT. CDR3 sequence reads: CASNMDLNTEAFF. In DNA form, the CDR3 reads TGTGCCAGCAACATGGACCTGAACACTGAAGCTTTCTTT.

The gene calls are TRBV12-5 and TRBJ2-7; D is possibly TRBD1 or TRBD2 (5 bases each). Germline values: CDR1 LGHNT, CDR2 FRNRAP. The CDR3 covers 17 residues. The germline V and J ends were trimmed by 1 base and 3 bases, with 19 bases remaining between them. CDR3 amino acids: CASGLAPGTHTFYEQYF. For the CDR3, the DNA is TGTGCTAGTGGTTTGGCTCCTGGGACGCACACATTCTACGAGCAGTACTTC.

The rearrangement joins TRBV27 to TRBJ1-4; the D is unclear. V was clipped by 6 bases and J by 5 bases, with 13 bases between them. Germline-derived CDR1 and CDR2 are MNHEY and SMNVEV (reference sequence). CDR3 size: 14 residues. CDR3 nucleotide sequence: TGTGCCAGCAGCAATGTTTTCCGGAATGAAAAACTGTTTTTT. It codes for CASSNVFRNEKLFF. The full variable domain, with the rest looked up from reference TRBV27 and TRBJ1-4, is EAQVTQNPRYLITVTGKKLTVTCSQNMNHEYMSWYRQDPGLGLRQIYYSMNVEVTDKGDVPEGYKVSRKEKRNFPLILESPSPNQTSLYFCASSNVFRNEKLFFGSGTQLSVL.

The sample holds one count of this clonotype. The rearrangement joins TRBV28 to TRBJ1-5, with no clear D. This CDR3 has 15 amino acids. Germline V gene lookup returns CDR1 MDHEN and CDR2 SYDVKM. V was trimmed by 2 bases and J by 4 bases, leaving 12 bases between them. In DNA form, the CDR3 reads TGTGCCAGCAGTTTAAGAATTAGGAGGAATCAGCCCCAGCATTTT. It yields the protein CASSLRIRRNQPQHF.

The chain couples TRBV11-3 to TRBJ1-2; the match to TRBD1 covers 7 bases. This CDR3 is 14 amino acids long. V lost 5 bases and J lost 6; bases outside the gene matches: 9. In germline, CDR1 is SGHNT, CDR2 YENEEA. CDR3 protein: CASSRLQGRDGYTF. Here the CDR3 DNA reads TGTGCCAGCAGCCGTTTACAGGGGCGCGATGGCTACACCTTC.

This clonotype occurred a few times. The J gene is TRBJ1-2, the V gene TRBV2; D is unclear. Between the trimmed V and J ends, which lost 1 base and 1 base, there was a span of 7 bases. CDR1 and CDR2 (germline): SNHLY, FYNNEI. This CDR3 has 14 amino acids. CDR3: CASSEGSVNYGYTF. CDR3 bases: TGTGCCAGCAGTGAAGGTAGCGTTAACTATGGCTACACCTTC.

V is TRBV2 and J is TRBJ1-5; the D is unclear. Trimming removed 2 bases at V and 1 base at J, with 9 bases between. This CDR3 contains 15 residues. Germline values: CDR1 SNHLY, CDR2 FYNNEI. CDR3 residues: CASSEMKASNQPQHF. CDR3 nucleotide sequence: TGTGCCAGCAGTGAAATGAAGGCGAGCAATCAGCCCCAGCATTTT. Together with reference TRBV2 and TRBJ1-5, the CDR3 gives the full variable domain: EPEVTQTPSHQVTQMGQEVILRCVPISNHLYFYWYRQILGQKVEFLVSFYNNEISEKSEIFDDQFSVERPDGSNFTLKIRSTKLEDSAMYFCASSEMKASNQPQHFGDGTRLSIL.

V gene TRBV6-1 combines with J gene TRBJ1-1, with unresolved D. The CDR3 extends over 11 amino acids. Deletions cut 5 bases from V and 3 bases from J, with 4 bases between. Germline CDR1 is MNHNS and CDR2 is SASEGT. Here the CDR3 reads CASSQYTEAFF. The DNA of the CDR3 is TGTGCCAGCAGTCAGTACACTGAAGCTTTCTTT.